This entry concerns a single TCR beta chain. Original processing methods: Amplification from reference gene primers served as the basis for estimated nucleated cell counts. TCRdb's table, derived via immunoSEQ multiplex PCR, lists solely in-frame clones and lacks some. V and J calls and clone size come straight from that table; D and trimming were deduced from the DNA. The sample lists tens of thousands of clones, 85% to 90% seen once, with about 60% in the top ten. This entry comes from a study of blood T cell repertoires in COVID-19. Study overall: The origin of the acute and convalescent COVID-19 samples was the United States, Italy and Spain. The analysed material was cDNA or gDNA that came from T cells, B-cell-depleted T cells, or PBMCs.

The V gene's germline CDR1 is SGDLS and CDR2 YYNGEE. With V trimmed by 4 bases and J by 2 bases, 4 bases remained unmatched. This CDR3 region has 15 residues. Sequencing was performed on peripheral blood. The V gene is TRBV9, the J gene TRBJ2-2, with 8 bases matching TRBD1. The source is a man in his sixties or seventies with acute or convalescent COVID-19. CDR3 DNA sequence: TGTGCCAGCAGCAGGGGACAGGTAAACACCGGGGAGCTGTTTTTT. Its protein product is CASSRGQVNTGELFF.